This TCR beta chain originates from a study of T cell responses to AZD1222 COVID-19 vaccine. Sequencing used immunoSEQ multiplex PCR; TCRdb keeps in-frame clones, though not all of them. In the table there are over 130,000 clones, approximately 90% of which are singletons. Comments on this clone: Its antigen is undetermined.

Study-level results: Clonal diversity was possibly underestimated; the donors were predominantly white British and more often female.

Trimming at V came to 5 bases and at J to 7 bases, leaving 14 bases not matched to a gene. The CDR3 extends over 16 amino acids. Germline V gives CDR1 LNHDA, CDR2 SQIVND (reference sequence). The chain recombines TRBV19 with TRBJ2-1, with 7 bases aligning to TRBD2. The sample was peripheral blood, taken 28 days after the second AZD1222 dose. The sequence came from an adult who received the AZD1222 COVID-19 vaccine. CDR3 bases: TGTGCCAGTAGTTCCTTGGTCGGCGGGAGAGGAAATGAGCAGTTCTTC. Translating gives CASSSLVGGRGNEQFF.